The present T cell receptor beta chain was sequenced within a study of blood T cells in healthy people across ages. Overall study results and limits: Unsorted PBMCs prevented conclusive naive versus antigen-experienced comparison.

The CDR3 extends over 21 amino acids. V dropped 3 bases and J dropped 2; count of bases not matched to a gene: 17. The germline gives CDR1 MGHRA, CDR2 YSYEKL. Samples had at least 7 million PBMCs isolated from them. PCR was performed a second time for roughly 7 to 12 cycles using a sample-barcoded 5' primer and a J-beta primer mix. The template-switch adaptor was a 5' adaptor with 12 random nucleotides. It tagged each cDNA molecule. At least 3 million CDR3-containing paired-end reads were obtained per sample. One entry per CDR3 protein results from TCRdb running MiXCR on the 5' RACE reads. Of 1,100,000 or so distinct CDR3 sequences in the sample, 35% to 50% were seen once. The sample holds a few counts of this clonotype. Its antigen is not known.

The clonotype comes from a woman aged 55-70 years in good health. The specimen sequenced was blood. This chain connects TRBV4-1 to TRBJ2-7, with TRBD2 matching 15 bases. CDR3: CASSQYTSGTSGRKGTYEQYF. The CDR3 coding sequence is TGCGCCAGCAGCCAGTATACGAGCGGGACTAGCGGGAGGAAGGGGACCTACGAGCAGTACTTC.